This T cell receptor beta chain was profiled in a study of human T cells and chemical hapten exposure. For the study at large: Patch tests applied 0.01% DPC to the upper back and were scored after 6 days.

Study-level results: Given that the donors had alopecia, their immune response may differ from that seen in healthy people. In comparison with controls, expanded TCRs gave rise to a significantly larger number of large CDR3 similarity clusters.

Sample time point: pre-sensitization, week 0. Noted treatment: therapeutic diphenylcyclopropenone sensitization with weekly scalp DPC. This clonotype was counted ten times or more. Antigen unknown. Individual cDNA molecules in this library carried unique molecular identifiers. TCRdb reprocessed the RACE reads via MiXCR and lists one record per CDR3 protein. The sample contains a few hundred thousand distinct CDR3 sequences, around 5% of which appear only once. Germline V gene data show CDR1 as DFQATT and CDR2 as SNEGSKA (reference sequence). This CDR3 has 13 residues. The V and J ends lost 3 bases and 4 bases respectively, with 12 bases between them.

The chain couples TRBV20-1 to TRBJ1-2, with D possibly TRBD1 on 5 matching bases. This clonotype was obtained from a woman younger than 30 with alopecia areata. Some clones in this sample may be carry-over from other donors' samples. The starting material was whole blood, obtained in connection with sensitization to the hapten diphenylcyclopropenone (DPC). Here the CDR3 DNA reads TGCAGTGCTAGGGCAGGGATAATCTATGGCTACACCTTC. This translates into CSARAGIIYGYTF.